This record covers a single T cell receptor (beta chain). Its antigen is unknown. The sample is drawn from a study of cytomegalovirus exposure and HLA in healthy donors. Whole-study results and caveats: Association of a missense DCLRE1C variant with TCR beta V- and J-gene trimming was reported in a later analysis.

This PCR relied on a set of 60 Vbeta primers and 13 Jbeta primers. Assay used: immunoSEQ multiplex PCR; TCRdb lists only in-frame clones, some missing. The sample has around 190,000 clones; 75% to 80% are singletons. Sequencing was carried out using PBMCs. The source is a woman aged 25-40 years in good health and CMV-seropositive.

The CDR3 nucleotides read TGTGCCAGCAGCATAGCGGGGGGGGACGGGGAGCTGTTTTTT. Its translation: CASSIAGGDGELFF. The V and J genes are TRBV5-5 and TRBJ2-2; 11 bases align to TRBD2. The CDR3 is 14 residues long. The germline V gene has CDR1 SGHKS and CDR2 YYEKEE (reference sequence). The V segment lost 4 bases and the J segment 7 bases; nucleotides outside the gene matches: 3. Using reference TRBV5-5 and TRBJ2-2 for the parts outside the CDR3, the full variable domain is DAGVTQSPTHLIKTRGQQVTLRCSPISGHKSVSWYQQVLGQGPQFIFQYYEKEERGRGNFPDRFSARQFPNYSSELNVNALLLGDSALYLCASSIAGGDGELFFGEGSRLTVL.